The clone carrying this T cell receptor beta chain was seen ten or more times. The antigen remains undetermined. The CDR3 consists of 13 residues. V was cut by 6 bases and J by 4 bases, with 12 bases left in between. This sample stems from a study of identical twins. Study-level points and caveats: The authors noted that invariant MAIT and iNKT cells could partly confound zero-insertion analyses.

MiXCR, applied by TCRdb to the 5' RACE reads, yields one record per CDR3 protein. The sample has hundreds of thousands of distinct CDR3 sequences, 8% to 9% seen once. The sample also formed part of further work on yellow fever vaccine responses in identical twins.

The chain couples TRBV12-3 or TRBV12-4 to TRBJ1-2; maybe TRBD1 (6 bases). The TCR was taken from a woman between 18 and 30 years old in good health. Sample: PBMCs. The CDR3 nucleotides are TGTGCCAGCAGCCCACAGGGAGTCTATGGCTACACCTTC. Protein sequence: CASSPQGVYGYTF.